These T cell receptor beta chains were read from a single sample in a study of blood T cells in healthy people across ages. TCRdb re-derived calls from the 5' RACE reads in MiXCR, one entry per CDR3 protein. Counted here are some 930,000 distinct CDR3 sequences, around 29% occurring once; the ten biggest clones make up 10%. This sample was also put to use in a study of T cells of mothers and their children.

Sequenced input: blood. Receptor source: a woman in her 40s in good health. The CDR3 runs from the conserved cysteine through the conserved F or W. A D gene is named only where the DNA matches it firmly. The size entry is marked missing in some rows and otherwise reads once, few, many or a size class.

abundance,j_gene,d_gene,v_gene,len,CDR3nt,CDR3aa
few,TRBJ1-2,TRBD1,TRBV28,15,TGTGCCAGCAGTGTCCGAACAGGGGGCTTGCTTGGCTACACCTTC,CASSVRTGGLLGYTF
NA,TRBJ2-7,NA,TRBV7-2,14,TGTGCCAGCAGCTCCCCACTAGCATCCTACGAGCAGTACTTC,CASSSPLASYEQYF
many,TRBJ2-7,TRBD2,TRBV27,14,TGTGCCAGCAGAAGCGGGACGCTTATCGACGAGCAGTACTTC,CASRSGTLIDEQYF
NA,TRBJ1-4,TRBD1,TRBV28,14,TGTGCCAGCAGTTTTCGACAGGGCGTTGAAAAACTGTTTTTT,CASSFRQGVEKLFF
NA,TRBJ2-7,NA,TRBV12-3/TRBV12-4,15,TGTGCCAGCAGCTCCCGAAGGGGGGGCCCCTACGAGCAGTACTTC,CASSSRRGGPYEQYF
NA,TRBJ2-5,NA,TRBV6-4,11,TGTGCCAGCAGGGTGGGAGAGACCCAGTGCTTC,CASRVGETQCF
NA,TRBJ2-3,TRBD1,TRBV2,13,TGTGTCAGCAGGGGACAGCCCACAGATACGCAGTATTTT,CVSRGQPTDTQYF
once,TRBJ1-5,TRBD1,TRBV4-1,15,TGCGCCAGCAGCCAAGAACGACAGGGTAATCAGCCCCAGCATTTT,CASSQERQGNQPQHF
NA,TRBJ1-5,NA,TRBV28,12,TGTGCCAACAGTCCCCTTAATCAGCCCCAGCATTTT,CANSPLNQPQHF
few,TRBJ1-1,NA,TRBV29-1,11,TGCAGCGTTGTCCCCGGGACTGAAGCTTTCTTT,CSVVPGTEAFF
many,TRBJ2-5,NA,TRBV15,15,TGTGCCACCAGCAGACCTACAGGGTCGACGGAGACCCAGTACTTC,CATSRPTGSTETQYF
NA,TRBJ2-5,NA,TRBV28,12,TGTGCCAGCGGGAACAGCCAAGAGACCCAGTACTTC,CASGNSQETQYF
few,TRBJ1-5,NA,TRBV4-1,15,TGCGCCAGCAGCCAAGAGGCAAATAGCAATCAGCCCCAGCATTTT,CASSQEANSNQPQHF
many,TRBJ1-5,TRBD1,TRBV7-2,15,TGTGCCAGCAGCTTATGGGGACAGCCTAATCAGCCCCAGCATTTT,CASSLWGQPNQPQHF
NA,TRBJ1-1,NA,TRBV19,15,TGTGCCAGTAGTTTATGGACGGAGGCGAACACTGAAGCTTTCTTT,CASSLWTEANTEAFF
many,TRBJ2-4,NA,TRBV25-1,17,TGTGCCAGCAGTGAATTGAGGGACGGGGCGACCAAAAACATTCAGTACTTC,CASSELRDGATKNIQYF
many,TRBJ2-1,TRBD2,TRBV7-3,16,TGTGCCAGCAGCTTAAGGGCGGGGGAGACCTACAATGAGCAGTTCTTC,CASSLRAGETYNEQFF
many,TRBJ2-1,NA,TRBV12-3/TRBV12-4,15,TGTGCCAGCGATTCCTCCCGGGGGTCCTACAATGAGCAGTTCTTC,CASDSSRGSYNEQFF
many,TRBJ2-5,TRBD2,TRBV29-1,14,TGCAGCGTTGCTAGCGGGGGGCTCCAAGGGACCCAGTACTTC,CSVASGGLQGTQYF
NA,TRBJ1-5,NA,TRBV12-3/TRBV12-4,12,TGTGCCAGCAGTCGGGGGGAAGCGCCCCAGCATTTT,CASSRGEAPQHF
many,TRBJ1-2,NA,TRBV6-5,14,TGTGCCAGCAGTACCTTCGACAGGTTCTATGGCTACACCTTC,CASSTFDRFYGYTF
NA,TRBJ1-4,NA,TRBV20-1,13,TGCAGTGCTAGAGGACGTTTGGGTGAAAAACTGTTTTTT,CSARGRLGEKLFF
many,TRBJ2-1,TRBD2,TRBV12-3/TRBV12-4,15,TGTGCCAGCAGTTCCCTAGCGGGGGGTCGGAGTGAGCAGTTCTTC,CASSSLAGGRSEQFF
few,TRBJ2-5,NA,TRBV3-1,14,TGTGCCAGCAGCATTCGGACAGCTCAAGAGACCCAGTACTTC,CASSIRTAQETQYF
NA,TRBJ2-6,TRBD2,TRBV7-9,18,TGTGCCAGCAGCCATCCGACTAGCGGCGTGTCTGAGGCCAACGTCCCGACTTTC,CASSHPTSGVSEANVPTF
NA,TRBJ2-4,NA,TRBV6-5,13,TGTGCCAGCAGTACCCACGCCGGGGGCATTCAGTACTTC,CASSTHAGGIQYF
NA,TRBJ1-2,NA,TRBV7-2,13,TGTGCCAGCAGCACGGACCGCCGCTATGGCTACACCTTC,CASSTDRRYGYTF
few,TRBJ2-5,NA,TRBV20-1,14,TGCAGTGCCGCCAAGACTAGTTTCGGAGAGACCCAGTACTTC,CSAAKTSFGETQYF
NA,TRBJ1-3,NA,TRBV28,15,TGTGCCAGCAGTTTTAGGGGGTCCTCTGGAAACACCATATATTTT,CASSFRGSSGNTIYF
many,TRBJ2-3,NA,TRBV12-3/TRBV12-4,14,TGTGCCAGCAGTTTTTGGTCCGGGGCAGATACGCAGTATTTT,CASSFWSGADTQYF
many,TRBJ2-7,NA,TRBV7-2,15,TGTGCCAGCAGCGAGATCGGGACTTTCCGCGGAGAGCAGTACTTC,CASSEIGTFRGEQYF
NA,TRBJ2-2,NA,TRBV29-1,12,TGCAGCGTTGAACGTCAGCCCGGGGAGCTGTTTTTT,CSVERQPGELFF
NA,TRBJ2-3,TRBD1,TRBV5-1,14,TGCGCCAGCAGCTTGGAACAGGGGGGAGATACGCAGTATTTT,CASSLEQGGDTQYF
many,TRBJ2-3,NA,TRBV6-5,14,TGTGCCAGCAGCCCGTTCACAGGGTCAGATACGCAGTATTTT,CASSPFTGSDTQYF
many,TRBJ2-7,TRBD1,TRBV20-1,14,TGCAGTGCTGAAAATACAGGGGAGATCTACGAGCAGTACTTC,CSAENTGEIYEQYF
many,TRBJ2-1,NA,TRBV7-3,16,TGTGCCAGCAGCTTAACATCCCCGAGCTCCTACAATGAGCAGTTCTTC,CASSLTSPSSYNEQFF
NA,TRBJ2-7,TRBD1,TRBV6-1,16,TGTGCCAGCACACCTAAAGTGGCAGGGGGCGGATACGAGCAGTACTTC,CASTPKVAGGGYEQYF
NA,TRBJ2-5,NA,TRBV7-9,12,TGTGCCAGCAACTGGGTTTGGGAGACCCAGTACTTC,CASNWVWETQYF
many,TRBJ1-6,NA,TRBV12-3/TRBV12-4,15,TGTGCCAGCAGTCTCCTCGACTCCTATAATTCACCCCTCCACTTT,CASSLLDSYNSPLHF
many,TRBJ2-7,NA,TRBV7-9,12,TGTGCCAGCAGTCCACTTGGCAACGAGCAGTACTTC,CASSPLGNEQYF
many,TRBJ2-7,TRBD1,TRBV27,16,TGTGCCAGCAGGAAGACAGGGAATCACTATGGCTACGAGCAGTACTTC,CASRKTGNHYGYEQYF
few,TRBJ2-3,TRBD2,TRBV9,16,TGTGCCAGCAGCGTAGGACTAGCGGGGAACACAGATACGCAGTATTTT,CASSVGLAGNTDTQYF
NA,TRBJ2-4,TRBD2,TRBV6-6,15,TGTGCCAGCACCGGGGGGAGCGTCGCCAAAAACATTCAGTACTTC,CASTGGSVAKNIQYF
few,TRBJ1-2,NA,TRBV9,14,TGTGCCAGCAGCGTATCGGGACACTACTATGGCTACACCTTC,CASSVSGHYYGYTF
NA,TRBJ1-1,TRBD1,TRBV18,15,TGTGCCAGCTCCCTACGCCAGGGGGTGAACACTGAAGCTTTCTTT,CASSLRQGVNTEAFF
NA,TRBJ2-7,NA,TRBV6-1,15,TGTGCCAGCAGTGATCCGGACAGTGCGACCTACGAGCAGTACTTC,CASSDPDSATYEQYF